The source of this T cell receptor (beta chain) is a study of regulatory T cells in long-lasting Graves disease. About the research overall: Newly diagnosed Graves' patients had taken antithyroid drugs under 3 months.

The time point: newly diagnosed GD, antithyroid drugs for less than 3 months. RNA from PBMCs was the source of the TCR library. Germline V lookup: CDR1 LNHDA, CDR2 SQIVND (reference sequence). Trimming left V 2 bases short and J 4 bases short, with 9 bases between. CDR3 length: 14 amino acids. General study findings and limits: Gene preferences differed: TRBV28, TRBJ1-2, TRBJ2-5 in persistent cases. Since the sample size was small, accuracy may have been reduced.

The TCR beta library used iRepertoire HTBI primers with Arm-PCR amplification of CDR3. Using its own MiXCR run on the multiplex PCR reads, TCRdb lists one record per CDR3 protein. The profile covers 200,000 to 250,000 distinct CDR3 sequences, with around 17% appearing a single time and over 20% taken by the ten largest. A word on this clonotype: Its target is not known.

Sample: peripheral blood mononuclear cells (PBMCs), taken at new diagnosis, from a patient treated with antithyroid drugs. This TCR derives from a female donor with Graves disease. This rearrangement joins TRBV19 to TRBJ1-5; the D gene is possibly TRBD1 (6 bases). This CDR3 reads CASSIRQVNQPQHF. Here the CDR3 DNA reads TGTGCCAGTAGTATAAGACAGGTTAATCAGCCCCAGCATTTT.